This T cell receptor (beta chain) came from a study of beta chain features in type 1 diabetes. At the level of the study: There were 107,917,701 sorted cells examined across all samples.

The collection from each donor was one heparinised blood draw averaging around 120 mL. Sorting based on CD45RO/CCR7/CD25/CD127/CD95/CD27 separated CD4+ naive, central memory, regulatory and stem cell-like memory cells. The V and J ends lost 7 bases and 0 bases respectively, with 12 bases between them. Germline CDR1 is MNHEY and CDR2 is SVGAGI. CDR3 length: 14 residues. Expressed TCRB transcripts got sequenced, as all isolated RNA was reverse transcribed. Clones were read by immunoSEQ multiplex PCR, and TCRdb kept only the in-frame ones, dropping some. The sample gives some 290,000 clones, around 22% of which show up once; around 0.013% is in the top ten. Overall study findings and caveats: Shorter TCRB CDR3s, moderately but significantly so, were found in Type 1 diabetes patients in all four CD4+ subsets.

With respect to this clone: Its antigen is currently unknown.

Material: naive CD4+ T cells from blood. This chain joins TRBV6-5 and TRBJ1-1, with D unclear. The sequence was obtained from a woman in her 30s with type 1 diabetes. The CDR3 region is CASTSGRVNTEAFF. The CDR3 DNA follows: TGTGCCAGCACCAGCGGGCGGGTGAACACTGAAGCTTTCTTT.